A single sample gave rise to the 26 T cell receptor beta chains below, sequenced in a study of blood T cell repertoires in COVID-19. The table came from immunoSEQ multiplex PCR; TCRdb's copy has only in-frame clones and leaves some out. The sample lists 190,000 or so clones, over 75% occurring once. Sequences were obtained from peripheral blood. These receptors were taken from a man between 45 and 60 years old who had recovered from COVID-19.

The chain employs TRBV19 and TRBJ2-7; D is perhaps TRBD2 (6 bases). The CDR3 covers 16 residues. Trimming left V 5 bases short and J 5 bases short, with 22 bases between. Germline values: CDR1 LNHDA, CDR2 SQIVND (reference sequence). This CDR3 is CASSPRAGTPENEQYF. The CDR3 nucleotides are TGTGCCAGTAGTCCAAGGGCCGGGACTCCAGAGAACGAGCAGTACTTC. The whole variable domain, filled in from reference TRBV19 and TRBJ2-7, reads DGGITQSPKYLFRKEGQNVTLSCEQNLNHDAMYWYRQDPGQGLRLIYYSQIVNDFQKGDIAEGYSVSREKKESFPLTVTSAQKNPTAFYLCASSPRAGTPENEQYFGPGTRLTVT.

J is TRBJ2-6 and V is TRBV24-1; D might be TRBD1 (5 bases). Germline-derived CDR1 and CDR2 are KGHDR and SFDVKD. Trimming cost V 3 bases and J 5 bases, with 7 bases left between them. CDR3 size: 14 residues. Written as DNA, the CDR3 is TGTGCCACCAGTGATCCAGGGAGGGCCAACGTCCTGACTTTC. Amino acids: CATSDPGRANVLTF.

The rearrangement joins TRBV27 to TRBJ1-2; tentative D call: TRBD1 (6 bases). The CDR3 runs 14 residues. The germline V gene encodes CDR1 MNHEY and CDR2 SMNVEV (reference sequence). V was cut by 2 bases and J by 8 bases, with 15 bases left in between. CDR3 nucleotide sequence: TGTGCCAGCAGTTTACTGGGGGCAGATTGGGGCTACACCTTC. It encodes CASSLLGADWGYTF.

The V call is TRBV7-2, the J call TRBJ1-5; D gene uncertain. The germline V gene has CDR1 SGHTA and CDR2 FQGNSA. V gave up 2 bases and J gave up 11 bases, with 16 bases separating them. This CDR3 is built from 14 residues. The CDR3 bases are TGTGCCAGCAGCTTATCAACATCGTTTCGAACCCAGCATTTT. It translates to CASSLSTSFRTQHF.

This chain links TRBV21-1 with TRBJ2-2; TRBD1, the table's D call, lacks a check against the DNA. TRBV21-1 is a pseudogene locus. There are 20 residues in the CDR3. DNA for the CDR3: TGTGCCAGCAGCAAAGGGGCCAGGGTAACCAACCAGGAGTGCGCCGGGGAGCTGTTTTTT. Its translation is CASSKGARVTNQECAGELFF.

The gene calls are TRBV4-2 and TRBJ2-3; perhaps TRBD2 as D (6 bases). With 4 bases removed from V and 0 bases from J, the gap between germline ends came to 8 bases. The CDR3 has 14 amino acids. CDR1 and CDR2 from the germline V gene are LGHNA and YNFKEQ. The chain's CDR3 is CASSRDSSTDTQYF. CDR3 DNA: TGTGCCAGCAGCCGGGACTCTAGCACAGATACGCAGTATTTT.

The chain uses TRBV6-5 and TRBJ2-7; 13 bases line up with TRBD2. CDR1 is MNHEY and CDR2 is SVGAGI in the germline V gene. V trimming: 6 bases; J trimming: 6 bases; junction bases outside the gene matches: 5. The CDR3 length is 14 residues. CDR3 coding DNA: TGTGCCAGCAGCCGACTAGCGGGAGGTTTCGAGCAGTACTTC. Amino acid sequence: CASSRLAGGFEQYF.

The J gene is TRBJ2-1, the V gene TRBV15; TRBD1 is a possible D gene (6 bases). The V gene lost 0 bases and the J gene lost 5 bases, with 23 bases spanning the gap. The CDR3 has 19 amino acids. Germline V gives CDR1 LNHNV, CDR2 YYDKDF (reference sequence). DNA for the CDR3: TGTGCCACCAGCAGAGATCCATTGGGTGTCAGGACAGAAAACAATGAGCAGTTCTTC. It is translated as CATSRDPLGVRTENNEQFF.

There are a few counts of this clone. This chain links TRBV6-1 with TRBJ2-3; no definite D call. This CDR3 comprises 15 residues. V was trimmed by 0 bases and J by 2 bases, leaving 9 bases between them. CDR1 is MNHNS, CDR2 SASEGT, per germline. The CDR3 sequence is CASSEAPGFTDTQYF. In DNA, the CDR3 is TGTGCCAGCAGTGAAGCTCCAGGTTTCACAGATACGCAGTATTTT.

The rearrangement uses TRBV24-1 and TRBJ2-1; 11 positions agree with TRBD2. J gave up 6 bases and V 2 bases, and 8 bases lay outside the gene matches. The CDR3 has 17 amino acids. Germline V gene data show CDR1 as KGHDR and CDR2 as SFDVKD. In nucleotides, the CDR3 is TGTGCCACCAGTGATTCGAAGACTAGCGGGATTGTCAATGAGCAGTTCTTC. The encoded protein is CATSDSKTSGIVNEQFF.

The chain has TRBV3-1 (or the pseudogene TRBV3-2) and TRBJ2-7; TRBD2 matches 12 bases. After removal of 4 bases from V and 6 bases from J, the junction contained 7 bases not matched to a gene. The CDR3 runs 15 residues. Per germline, CDR1 LGHDT and CDR2 YNNKEL (reference sequence). CDR3 amino acids: CASSPTSGRQGEQYF. The CDR3 bases are TGTGCCAGCAGCCCGACTAGCGGGAGACAAGGCGAGCAGTACTTC.

This clone has a handful of counts. The CDR3 loop reads CASSLVQSNQPQHF. The CDR3 DNA is TGTGCCAGCAGTTTAGTCCAGAGCAATCAGCCCCAGCATTTT. The chain is built from TRBV28 and TRBJ1-5, with D uncertain. The germline CDR1 and CDR2 sequences are MDHEN and SYDVKM. This CDR3 spans 14 amino acids. V gave up 2 bases and J gave up 1 base, with 6 bases separating them.

The V gene is TRBV28, the J gene TRBJ1-1; no reliable D call. Trimming shortened V by 6 bases and J by 7 bases, and 18 bases separated the two germline ends. Germline values: CDR1 MDHEN, CDR2 SYDVKM. The CDR3 extends over 14 amino acids. The CDR3 nucleotides read TGTGCCAGCAGCCCTGGTTTGGGGAGCCTTGAAGCTTTCTTT. Its protein is CASSPGLGSLEAFF. The whole variable domain, filled in from reference TRBV28 and TRBJ1-1, reads DVKVTQSSRYLVKRTGEKVFLECVQDMDHENMFWYRQDPGLGLRLIYFSYDVKMKEKGDIPEGYSVSREKKERFSLILESASTNQTSMYLCASSPGLGSLEAFFGQGTRLTVV.

As DNA, the CDR3 is TGCGCCAGCAGCTTGGCATTTAGGCTAGCGGGAGCAATTGATGAGCAGTTCTTC. Translated, it gives CASSLAFRLAGAIDEQFF. This chain uses TRBV5-1 with TRBJ2-1; 10 bases agree with TRBD2. This CDR3 is 18 amino acids long. J was trimmed by 8 bases and V by 0 bases; bases with no gene match: 14. The germline gives CDR1 SGHRS, CDR2 YFSETQ.

This clone has a handful of counts. The chain carries TRBV4-1 and TRBJ1-2; tentatively, D is TRBD1 (6 bases). Per the germline V gene, CDR1 is MGHRA and CDR2 is YSYEKL. The CDR3 sequence is 15 residues long. V was clipped by 3 bases and J by 5 bases, with 16 bases between them. The chain's CDR3 is CASSQDRQVPYGYTF. DNA for the CDR3: TGCGCCAGCAGCCAGGATAGACAGGTCCCTTATGGCTACACCTTC.

This rearrangement joins TRBV2 to TRBJ1-5; tentative D call: TRBD1 (6 bases). Trimming removed 2 bases from V and 4 bases from J, with 15 bases in between. CDR3 size: 16 residues. Germline lookup yields CDR1 SNHLY and CDR2 FYNNEI. CDR3 sequence (DNA): TGTGCCAGCAGTGAACCTACAGGGTTGGGGAATCAGCCCCAGCATTTT. This translates into CASSEPTGLGNQPQHF.

The CDR3 DNA sequence: TGTGCCAGCAGCCCACATCGAGATACGCAGTATTTT. This encodes CASSPHRDTQYF. The chain joins TRBV7-2 to TRBJ2-3; D remains unclear. The CDR3 loop spans 12 amino acids. Germline lookup yields CDR1 SGHTA and CDR2 FQGNSA. V was shortened by 5 bases and J by 5 bases, with 8 bases between the two germline ends.

This chain connects TRBV30 to TRBJ1-1; possible D gene TRBD1, 5 bases. Trimming left V 3 bases short and J 5 bases short, with 13 bases between. The CDR3 runs to 13 residues. The V gene's germline CDR1 is GTSNPN and CDR2 SVGIG (reference sequence). The CDR3 DNA follows: TGTGCCTGGAGGGGTCAGGGTTGGACTGAAGCTTTCTTT. Encoded protein: CAWRGQGWTEAFF.

This chain links TRBV5-4 with TRBJ2-3; weak D call: TRBD2 (6 bases). The CDR3 covers 15 residues. Germline-derived CDR1 and CDR2 are SGHNT and YYREEE (reference sequence). V lost 0 bases to trimming and J lost 2 bases, with 10 bases between them. The DNA for the CDR3 is TGTGCCAGCAGCTTGGGGGGCGGGATCACAGATACGCAGTATTTT. It translates to CASSLGGGITDTQYF.

This clone was counted many times. The genes are TRBV7-8 and TRBJ1-6; a possible D gene is TRBD1 (5 bases). Germline V gives CDR1 SGHVS, CDR2 FQNEAQ. The CDR3 totals 15 residues. Trimming shortened V by 4 bases and J by 6 bases, and 13 bases separated the two germline ends. The CDR3 DNA sequence: TGTGCCAGCAGCTCCCGGAGGGGCGTTAATTCACCCCTCCACTTT. Its translation: CASSSRRGVNSPLHF.

This chain connects TRBV30 to TRBJ1-2; D gene uncertain. There are 11 residues in the CDR3. Germline V CDR1 and CDR2: GTSNPN, SVGIG (reference sequence). Trimming stripped 4 bases from V and 3 bases from J, with 6 bases between. CDR3 in DNA: TGTGCCTGGAAACCAGACTATGGCTACACCTTC. This codes for CAWKPDYGYTF. The whole variable domain, remainder taken from reference TRBV30 and TRBJ1-2, is SQTIHQWPATLVQPVGSPLSLECTVEGTSNPNLYWYRQAAGRGLQLLFYSVGIGQISSEVPQNLSASRPQDRQFILSSKKLLLSDSGFYLCAWKPDYGYTFGSGTRLTVV.

This chain uses TRBV10-3 with TRBJ1-1; maybe TRBD1 (6 bases). The germline V and J ends were trimmed by 5 bases and 1 base, with 11 bases remaining between them. Germline CDR1 is ENHRY and CDR2 is SYGVKD. The CDR3 contains 14 residues. The CDR3 reads CAISLNRENTEAFF. In DNA, the CDR3 is TGTGCCATCAGTTTGAACAGGGAGAACACTGAAGCTTTCTTT.

The chain combines TRBV5-4 with TRBJ2-7; 11 nucleotides align to TRBD2. V trimming: 3 bases; J trimming: 2 bases; junction bases outside the gene matches: 4. The CDR3 has 15 residues. Germline V lookup: CDR1 SGHNT, CDR2 YYREEE (reference sequence). In DNA, the CDR3 is TGTGCCAGCAGCTCGAGACTAGCGGGAACCTACGAGCAGTACTTC. Amino acids: CASSSRLAGTYEQYF.

The gene calls are TRBV5-1 and TRBJ2-5; 7 bases match TRBD1. This CDR3 is 15 amino acids long. V shed 4 bases and J 1 base; nucleotides not matched to a gene: 7. Germline values: CDR1 SGHRS, CDR2 YFSETQ. The CDR3 spells CASSLGQTLQETQYF. CDR3 nucleotide sequence: TGCGCCAGCAGCCTGGGACAGACCCTCCAAGAGACCCAGTACTTC.

The chain recombines TRBV6-6 with TRBJ2-3, with D possibly being TRBD2 (6 bases). Germline V gene sequence: CDR1 MNHNY, CDR2 SVGAGI (reference sequence). Trimming removed 8 bases from V and 5 bases from J, with 20 bases in between. The CDR3 totals 15 residues. In DNA, the CDR3 is TGTGCCAGCGGGGCGGGAACTCCACTTCTAGATACGCAGTATTTT. This translates into CASGAGTPLLDTQYF.

The gene calls are TRBV10-1 and TRBJ1-2, with D unclear. The V gene lost 2 bases and the J gene lost 2 bases, with 6 bases spanning the gap. From germline, CDR1 is WNHNN and CDR2 SYGVQD (reference sequence). The length of the CDR3 is 13 residues. The CDR3 here is CASSEVENYGYTF. The CDR3 nucleotides are TGCGCCAGCAGTGAGGTAGAGAACTATGGCTACACCTTC.